This TCR beta chain was recorded in a study of shared clonotypes between healthy human individuals. General study findings and limits: Sharing across a handful of donors was seen in 4% to 6.5% of naive CD4 clonotypes.

As for this clone: What it binds is unknown.

Selected positively for CCR7 and CD45RO-negative, naive CD8 cells excluded terminally differentiated effector memory CD45RA+ cells. The healthy adult donors were HIV-negative and reported no recent acute infections or vaccinations. Germline V CDR1 and CDR2: SGHAT, FQDESV (reference sequence). After removal of 1 base from V and 3 bases from J, the junction contained 3 bases not matched to a gene. CDR3 length: 14 residues. TCRdb keeps only in-frame clones here, not all; method: immunoSEQ multiplex PCR. The table shows about 2 million clones, with roughly 94% occurring only once. This receptor was taken from a man between 18 and 29 years old in good health. This sequence joins TRBV11-1 and TRBJ2-7; the match to TRBD2 covers 7 bases. Material: naive CD8+ T cells sorted from blood. The CDR3 DNA reads as TGTGCCAGCAGCTTAGGGGGGGGATTCTACGAGCAGTACTTC. As protein: CASSLGGGFYEQYF.